This T cell receptor (beta chain) came from a study of T cell repertoires in cytomegalovirus infection. Overall study context: It can be stated that public TCR beta signatures indicated CMV infection as well as a matching HLA type.

CDR1 and CDR2 (germline): MNHEY, SMNVEV (reference sequence). Ends included, the CDR3 has 12 residues. Each CDR3 protein gets one entry after TCRdb re-called the reads with MiXCR. The sample lists about a million distinct CDR3 sequences; less than 40% were seen once. This clonotype was observed a few times. No antigen is known for it. This CDR3 fails to terminate in the conserved phenylalanine or tryptophan, so it likely reflects a read error. The limits of the CDR3 on the DNA are not certain, so only TCRdb's listed CDR3 is given. Overall study results and limits: Frequencies of public TCR beta families were cumulated, and this identified carriers of CMV plus the relevant HLA.

This chain joins TRBV27 and TRBJ1-4; the table calls TRBD1, which could not be checked here. The sample consisted of cultured CD8+ T cells from PBMCs, taken from culture after CMV antigen stimulation. This clonotype was sampled from a human donor in good health (CMV status not recorded). Some clones in this sample may be carry-over from other donors' samples. CDR3 protein: CASSLPTGPQGV.